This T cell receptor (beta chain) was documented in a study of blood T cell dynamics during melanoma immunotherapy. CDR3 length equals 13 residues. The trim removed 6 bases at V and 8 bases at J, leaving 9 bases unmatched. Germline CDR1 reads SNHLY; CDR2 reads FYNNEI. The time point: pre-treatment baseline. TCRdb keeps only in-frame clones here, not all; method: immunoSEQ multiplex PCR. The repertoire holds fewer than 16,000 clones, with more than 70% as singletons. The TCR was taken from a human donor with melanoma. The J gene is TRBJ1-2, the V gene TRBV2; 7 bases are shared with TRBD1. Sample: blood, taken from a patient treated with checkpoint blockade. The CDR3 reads CASSRQGTEGYTF. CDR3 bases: TGTGCCAGCAGCCGACAGGGAACGGAGGGCTACACCTTC.